The entry below describes one T cell receptor (beta chain). The record originates from a study of blood T cell repertoires in COVID-19. Study information: The origin of the acute and convalescent COVID-19 samples was the United States, Italy and Spain.

Categorization into cohorts depended on clinical history that participants reported. Symptom resolution, clearance, or two negative PCRs marked donors in Cohort 3 as recovered. Germline V gives CDR1 SGHVS, CDR2 FNYEAQ. This CDR3 is built from 16 residues. Unmatched junction bases numbered 13, after V lost 5 bases and J lost 6 bases. Original handling: Reference gene primer amplification gave nucleated cell count estimates. Assay used: immunoSEQ multiplex PCR; TCRdb lists only in-frame clones, some missing. V and J calls and clone size are copied from that table; D and trimming were computed from the DNA. The table records roughly 300,000 clones, 85% to 90% of them present only once.

The TCR was taken from a man aged 25 to 40 who had recovered from COVID-19. The chain recombines TRBV7-6 with TRBJ2-7; 10 positions agree with TRBD1. Material for sequencing was PBMCs or T cells enriched from blood (not recorded which). CDR3 bases: TGTGCCAGCAGCGTTAGCTGGGACAGGGGAACTGGCGAGCAGTACTTC. Residues: CASSVSWDRGTGEQYF.